Below, 30 T cell receptor beta chains from the same sample are listed, as sequenced in a study of blood T cell repertoires in COVID-19. The data were produced by immunoSEQ multiplex PCR, yet TCRdb's version contains in-frame clones alone and is incomplete. The sample holds 200,000 to 250,000 clones, 84% seen once. The specimen was peripheral blood. Receptors were obtained from a woman aged 60-75 years who had recovered from COVID-19.

This clone was seen a few times. V gene TRBV7-6 combines with J gene TRBJ1-5, with 8 bases matching TRBD1. CDR1 SGHVS and CDR2 FNYEAQ come from the germline V gene. J was trimmed by 5 bases and V by 5 bases; bases with no gene match: 8. The CDR3 extends over 15 amino acids. The CDR3 spells CASSDGQGAHQPQHF. The CDR3 DNA sequence: TGTGCCAGCAGCGACGGACAGGGCGCTCATCAGCCCCAGCATTTT.

The J gene is TRBJ1-5, the V gene TRBV12-3 or TRBV12-4, with unresolved D. The CDR3 runs to 12 residues. V was shortened by 6 bases and J by 10 bases, with 13 bases between the two germline ends. CDR3 bases: TGTGCCAGCAGCTCCGCCGCTATCCCCCAGCATTTT. The encoded protein is CASSSAAIPQHF.

The chain employs TRBV3-1 (or the pseudogene TRBV3-2) and TRBJ1-6; D is unresolved. Between the trimmed V and J ends, which lost 0 bases and 9 bases, there was a span of 12 bases. Germline loops: CDR1 LGHDT, CDR2 YNNKEL (reference sequence). The CDR3 is 15 residues long. In DNA, the CDR3 is TGTGCCAGCAGCCAAGATATCGGGTTCGCTTCACCCCTCCACTTT. The encoded protein is CASSQDIGFASPLHF.

V is TRBV13 and J is TRBJ1-2; 9 positions agree with TRBD1. Germline CDR1 is PRHDT and CDR2 is FYEKMQ (reference sequence). The junction had 9 bases not matched to a gene; V was cut back by 4 bases and J by 0 bases. There are 17 residues in the CDR3. The CDR3 DNA sequence: TGTGCCAGCAGCTCCACAGGGGGCTCCTTAGCTAACTATGGCTACACCTTC. Its protein is CASSSTGGSLANYGYTF.

This clone was counted a few times. The chain recombines TRBV19 with TRBJ1-6; tentative D call: TRBD1 (5 bases). CDR1 and CDR2 from the germline V gene are LNHDA and SQIVND (reference sequence). The germline V and J ends were trimmed by 11 bases and 0 bases, with 17 bases remaining between them. The CDR3 contains 16 residues. The CDR3 sequence is CAHHWGGNSYNSPLHF. CDR3 DNA sequence: TGTGCCCATCATTGGGGCGGAAACTCCTATAATTCACCCCTCCACTTT.

The chain is built from TRBV5-4 and TRBJ1-1; 9 bases line up with TRBD1. V lost 8 bases and J lost 1; bases outside the gene matches: 6. The CDR3 runs to 14 residues. The germline gives CDR1 SGHNT, CDR2 YYREEE (reference sequence). For the CDR3, the DNA is TGTGCCAGTACAGGGGGCAAAAGGAACACTGAAGCTTTCTTT. Protein product: CASTGGKRNTEAFF.

The chain uses TRBV7-9 and TRBJ2-3, with TRBD2 identical over 7 bases. Losses at the gene ends were 5 bases for V and 2 bases for J; bases not matched to a gene: 7. Germline V gene data show CDR1 as SEHNR and CDR2 as FQNEAQ (reference sequence). The CDR3 is made up of 15 amino acids. The CDR3 sequence is CASSARLANTDTQYF. CDR3 sequence (DNA): TGTGCCAGCAGCGCCCGACTAGCCAACACAGATACGCAGTATTTT.

This clone was counted between two and nine times. The J gene is TRBJ1-1, the V gene TRBV29-1; no definite D call. Trimming took off 5 bases at V and 0 bases at J, with 16 bases between the two ends. The germline CDR1 and CDR2 sequences are SQVTM and ANQGSEA. The CDR3 covers 15 residues. The CDR3 bases are TGCAGCGTTACCCCGCTCAGCGGACTGAACACTGAAGCTTTCTTT. Its translation is CSVTPLSGLNTEAFF.

The chain carries TRBV11-3 and TRBJ2-7; 8 nucleotides line up with TRBD1. V was clipped by 1 base and J by 3 bases; unmatched bases: 5. This CDR3 comprises 15 residues. Per germline, CDR1 SGHNT and CDR2 YENEEA. The CDR3 DNA sequence: TGTGCCAGCAGCTTAGGGACAGGGACCTTCTACGAGCAGTACTTC. Protein product: CASSLGTGTFYEQYF.

This chain connects TRBV11-3 to TRBJ2-1, with 11 positions matching TRBD2. This CDR3 region has 15 residues. Per germline, CDR1 SGHNT and CDR2 YENEEA. The V gene end was trimmed by 5 bases and the J gene end by 9 bases; junction bases not matched to a gene: 9. CDR3 bases: TGTGCCAGCAGCCCCATAGCGGGGGGGCTTAGTGAGCAGTTCTTC. Translating gives CASSPIAGGLSEQFF.

The chain joins TRBV6-6 to TRBJ1-2; D gene ambiguous. V gave up 9 bases and J gave up 7 bases, with 9 bases separating them. Germline V CDR1 and CDR2: MNHNY, SVGAGI (reference sequence). The CDR3 contains 10 residues. The CDR3 bases are TGTGCCAGTTCCCGGGGTGGCTACACCTTC. This codes for CASSRGGYTF.

The chain carries TRBV5-6 and TRBJ2-3, with D uncertain. V shed 0 bases and J shed 0 bases, with 11 bases lying between them. The germline V gene encodes CDR1 SGHDT and CDR2 YYEEEE. The CDR3 extends over 16 amino acids. CDR3 sequence (DNA): TGTGCCAGCAGCTTGGTTCCGGTCTTTAGCACAGATACGCAGTATTTT. Encoded protein: CASSLVPVFSTDTQYF.

In its sample, this clone was seen many times. One end of the junction does not line up with germline, which may come from a read error. The chain employs TRBV6-1 and TRBJ1-2, with D tentatively TRBD1 (5 bases). The CDR3 has 13 residues. Germline V gene lookup returns CDR1 MNHNS and CDR2 SASEGT. The CDR3 loop reads CASSEDRNYGYTF. CDR3 sequence (DNA): TGTGCCAGCAGCGAAGACAGAAACTATGGCTACACCTTC.

The V gene is TRBV27, the J gene TRBJ1-6, with D possibly being TRBD1 (6 bases). Trimming removed 4 bases at V and 12 bases at J, with 16 bases between. Germline-derived CDR1 and CDR2 are MNHEY and SMNVEV (reference sequence). The CDR3 contains 14 residues. The CDR3 is CASSSPMQGRPLHF. CDR3 coding DNA: TGTGCCAGCAGTTCCCCCATGCAGGGGAGACCCCTCCACTTT.

The rearrangement joins TRBV5-1 to TRBJ1-1; D remains ambiguous. The CDR3 has 15 amino acids. The V end was cut by 3 bases, the J end by 0 bases, with 12 bases between. Germline V gives CDR1 SGHRS, CDR2 YFSETQ. The CDR3 reads CASSYGRGMNTEAFF. The CDR3 region has the DNA TGCGCCAGCAGCTATGGCCGGGGTATGAACACTGAAGCTTTCTTT.

The rearrangement uses TRBV13 and TRBJ2-2; 9 positions agree with TRBD2. Trimming cost V 3 bases and J 0 bases; bases outside gene matches: 5. The CDR3 is 17 amino acids. Germline CDR1 and CDR2: PRHDT and FYEKMQ (reference sequence). The DNA of the CDR3 is TGTGCCAGCAGCTTTTTCCGCGGGGGGGCGAACACCGGGGAGCTGTTTTTT. Its protein product is CASSFFRGGANTGELFF.

The rearrangement links TRBV19 to TRBJ2-5; 7 bases match TRBD1. The CDR3 totals 12 residues. Losses at the gene ends were 6 bases for V and 3 bases for J; bases not matched to a gene: 1. Germline assignment: CDR1 LNHDA and CDR2 SQIVND (reference sequence). The CDR3 reads CASSGTEETQYF. Here the CDR3 DNA reads TGTGCCAGTAGCGGGACAGAAGAGACCCAGTACTTC.

CDR3 residues: CASSLGGHSNEQYF. CDR3 nucleotide sequence: TGCGCCAGCAGCTTAGGCGGTCATTCCAACGAGCAGTACTTC. The V call is TRBV5-1, the J call TRBJ2-7; D not certain. The germline V gene encodes CDR1 SGHRS and CDR2 YFSETQ. Trimming shortened V by 2 bases and J by 5 bases, and 14 bases separated the two germline ends. The CDR3 runs 14 residues.

Turning to this clone: Other DNA sequences in this specimen translate into the identical CDR3. The chain links TRBV7-2 to TRBJ1-2; possible D gene TRBD1, 5 bases. V was trimmed by 5 bases and J by 3 bases, leaving 13 bases between them. CDR3 length equals 14 residues. The germline V gene encodes CDR1 SGHTA and CDR2 FQGNSA. The CDR3 nucleotides are TGTGCCAGCAGCCCACAAGGGGCTGACTATGGCTACACCTTC. This translates into CASSPQGADYGYTF.

The V call is TRBV7-8, the J call TRBJ2-6; D possibly corresponds to TRBD1 (5 bases). The V gene's germline CDR1 is SGHVS and CDR2 FQNEAQ. This CDR3 is built from 16 residues. V lost 0 bases and J 2 bases, leaving 8 bases between the germline ends. The CDR3 sequence: CASSLALTAGANVLTF. CDR3 nucleotide sequence: TGTGCCAGCAGCTTAGCGCTGACAGCTGGGGCCAACGTCCTGACTTTC.

This chain links TRBV2 with TRBJ2-3, with 7 nucleotides matching TRBD1. CDR3 size: 13 residues. The germline V gene encodes CDR1 SNHLY and CDR2 FYNNEI. Unmatched junction bases numbered 1, after V lost 6 bases and J lost 1 base. CDR3 sequence: CASRGQGTDTQYF. The CDR3 region has the DNA TGTGCCAGCAGAGGACAGGGCACAGATACGCAGTATTTT.

The chain carries TRBV7-6 and TRBJ1-3, with D possibly TRBD1 on 5 matching bases. This CDR3 comprises 16 residues. Germline V lookup: CDR1 SGHVS, CDR2 FNYEAQ. Trimming took off 4 bases at V and 3 bases at J, with 16 bases between the two ends. The CDR3, as DNA: TGTGCCAGCAGCTCCGGCGTAAGACAGCGTGGAAACACCATATATTTT. It encodes CASSSGVRQRGNTIYF.

This chain uses TRBV3-1 (or the pseudogene TRBV3-2) with TRBJ2-7, with a weak D call TRBD1 (8 bases). The length of the CDR3 is 18 residues. V was trimmed by 5 bases and J by 3 bases, leaving 26 bases between them. Germline CDR1 is LGHDT and CDR2 is YNNKEL (reference sequence). CDR3 sequence: CASSKRTGSRGRGYEQYF. CDR3 coding DNA: TGTGCCAGCAGCAAAAGGACAGGGTCACGGGGGAGGGGCTACGAGCAGTACTTC.

The genes are TRBV11-3 and TRBJ2-7, with D possibly being TRBD1 (5 bases). In germline, CDR1 is SGHNT, CDR2 YENEEA. The V gene lost 1 base and the J gene lost 6 bases, with 10 bases spanning the gap. The CDR3 is 13 residues long. In DNA form, the CDR3 reads TGTGCCAGCAGCTTAGGACAGCAGGGCGAGCAGTACTTC. This codes for CASSLGQQGEQYF.

V and J are TRBV29-1 and TRBJ1-2; D is undetermined. V was shortened by 0 bases and J by 2 bases, with 4 bases between the two germline ends. Germline assignment: CDR1 SQVTM and CDR2 ANQGSEA. This CDR3 comprises 12 residues. CDR3 sequence reads: CSVEDRNYGYTF. Written as DNA, the CDR3 is TGCAGCGTTGAAGACAGAAACTATGGCTACACCTTC.

J is TRBJ1-6 and V is TRBV10-3, with 8 bases that match TRBD1. The J segment lost 9 bases and the V segment lost 2 bases, leaving 3 bases of the junction unmatched. The CDR3 is 14 amino acids. The V gene's germline CDR1 is ENHRY and CDR2 SYGVKD. DNA of the CDR3: TGTGCCATCAGTGAGCAGGGGGCGCGTTCACCCCTCCACTTT. Its translation: CAISEQGARSPLHF.

The V gene is TRBV11-3, the J gene TRBJ2-7; D is undetermined. Per the germline V gene, CDR1 is SGHNT and CDR2 is YENEEA. The CDR3 is made up of 12 amino acids. V lost 4 bases and J lost 6, with 10 bases in between. Written as DNA, the CDR3 is TGTGCCAGCAGCTCGCCAACGGGCGAGCAGTACTTC. It encodes CASSSPTGEQYF.

The chain carries TRBV9 and TRBJ2-1; the match to TRBD2 covers 8 bases. The CDR3 runs to 14 residues. The trim removed 2 bases at V and 2 bases at J, leaving 0 bases unmatched. Germline V CDR1 and CDR2: SGDLS, YYNGEE. The CDR3 DNA reads as TGTGCCAGCAGCGTGGGACTAGCCTACAATGAGCAGTTCTTC. Protein: CASSVGLAYNEQFF.

The V and J genes are TRBV30 and TRBJ2-2; D might be TRBD2 (7 bases). The V and J ends lost 2 bases and 3 bases respectively, with 16 bases between them. The germline V gene encodes CDR1 GTSNPN and CDR2 SVGIG (reference sequence). CDR3 length: 16 residues. The CDR3 spells CAWSLGGRWYTGELFF. The CDR3 nucleotides are TGTGCCTGGAGTTTGGGGGGGCGGTGGTACACCGGGGAGCTGTTTTTT.

This clone was seen only a few times. This rearrangement joins TRBV15 to TRBJ1-5; the D gene is possibly TRBD1 (5 bases). The CDR3 consists of 16 residues. V shed 6 bases and J shed 1 base, with 16 bases lying between them. Germline values: CDR1 LNHNV, CDR2 YYDKDF (reference sequence). CDR3 residues: CATSMARGLSNQPQHF. CDR3 DNA sequence: TGTGCCACCAGTATGGCCCGGGGACTGAGCAATCAGCCCCAGCATTTT.